The present T cell receptor beta chain was sequenced within a study of blood T cell repertoires in COVID-19. Assay used: immunoSEQ multiplex PCR; TCRdb lists only in-frame clones, some missing. The sample has about 280,000 clones; nearly 90% are singletons. In germline, CDR1 is SGDLS, CDR2 YYNGEE. With 1 base removed from V and 7 bases from J, the gap between germline ends came to 17 bases. The CDR3 has 16 residues. V usage is TRBV9 and J usage is TRBJ2-2; tentatively, D is TRBD2 (6 bases). Sequencing was carried out using peripheral blood. The TCR comes from a woman aged 25-40 years with COVID-19, enrolled during active disease. CDR3 in amino acids: CASSVTGTGLGGELFF. DNA for the CDR3: TGTGCCAGCAGCGTAACCGGGACTGGGTTGGGCGGGGAGCTGTTTTTT.